The 14 T cell receptor beta chains listed next were all sequenced from one sample in a study of Graves' ophthalmopathy and Graves' hyperthyroidism. Using RNA transcripts, the TCR beta CDR3 regions were amplified. RT-PCR with HTBI primers came first, then second-round multiplex PCR. From the multiplex PCR reads, TCRdb called clonotypes with MiXCR, one entry per CDR3 protein. The sample lists around 670,000 distinct CDR3 sequences; 35% to 50% were seen once. Sequenced: peripheral blood. The receptors shown here come from an adult man with Graves' ophthalmopathy.

The V and J genes are TRBV10-3 and TRBJ1-6; 10 nucleotides line up with TRBD1. The CDR3 is made up of 14 amino acids. Trimming at V came to 10 bases and at J to 12 bases, leaving 12 bases not matched to a gene. Germline loops: CDR1 ENHRY, CDR2 SYGVKD. The DNA of the CDR3 is TGTGCCAGCAGCCAGGGGACAGGGGTTCTACCCCTCCACTTT. Amino acids: CASSQGTGVLPLHF.

This clonotype came up many times. The chain has TRBV7-2 and TRBJ2-5; 13 bases map to TRBD2. The ends lost 1 base at V and 5 bases at J; junction bases unmatched: 7. This CDR3 has 17 residues. The V gene's germline CDR1 is SGHTA and CDR2 FQGNSA. The CDR3 DNA reads TGTGCCAGCAGCTTAGTCCTACTAGCGGGAGGGCTGGAGACCCAGTACTTC. This codes for CASSLVLLAGGLETQYF.

This clonotype has only a few counts. The J gene is TRBJ2-5, the V gene TRBV25-1; D might be TRBD1 (6 bases). V was clipped by 4 bases and J by 1 base, with 13 bases between them. The CDR3 has 15 amino acids. Germline assignment: CDR1 MGHDK and CDR2 SYGVNS. CDR3 sequence: CASSARGRGQETQYF. The CDR3 DNA reads as TGTGCCAGCAGTGCCAGGGGAAGGGGCCAAGAGACCCAGTACTTC.

This clonotype was observed at least ten times. This chain joins TRBV7-2 and TRBJ1-6; 10 bases match TRBD1. V was clipped by 4 bases and J by 11 bases; unmatched bases: 8. In germline, CDR1 is SGHTA, CDR2 FQGNSA. The CDR3 is 15 amino acids. CDR3 DNA sequence: TGTGCCAGCAGCTCGGGACAGGGGCCGGTAGCACCCCTCCACTTT. It codes for CASSSGQGPVAPLHF. Based on the CDR3 plus reference TRBV7-2 and TRBJ1-6, the full variable domain is GAGVSQSPSNKVTEKGKDVELRCDPISGHTALYWYRQSLGQGLEFLIYFQGNSAPDKSGLPSDRFSAERTGGSVSTLTIQRTQQEDSAVYLCASSSGQGPVAPLHFGNGTRLTVT.

There are many counts of this clonotype. V and J are TRBV7-2 and TRBJ2-7; D unresolved. CDR1 and CDR2 from the germline V gene are SGHTA and FQGNSA. V lost 2 bases and J lost 6, with 14 bases in between. This CDR3 is built from 14 residues. CDR3 amino acids: CASSLILRPGEQYF. The CDR3, as DNA: TGTGCCAGCAGCTTAATTCTGCGGCCTGGCGAGCAGTACTTC.

This chain connects TRBV7-2 to TRBJ2-7, with D perhaps given as TRBD1 or TRBD2 (5 bases each). CDR1 is SGHTA, CDR2 FQGNSA, per germline. The CDR3 runs to 15 residues. The germline V and J ends were trimmed by 7 bases and 0 bases, with 16 bases remaining between them. The CDR3 loop is CASNPTGPHSYEQYF. The CDR3 nucleotides read TGTGCCAGCAACCCAACGGGACCCCACTCCTACGAGCAGTACTTC. Combining the CDR3 with reference TRBV7-2 and TRBJ2-7 gives the whole variable domain GAGVSQSPSNKVTEKGKDVELRCDPISGHTALYWYRQSLGQGLEFLIYFQGNSAPDKSGLPSDRFSAERTGGSVSTLTIQRTQQEDSAVYLCASNPTGPHSYEQYFGPGTRLTVT.

There are many counts of this clonotype. V and J are TRBV9 and TRBJ1-3; unclear D gene. V gave up 4 bases and J gave up 0 bases, with 11 bases separating them. CDR1 and CDR2 from the germline V gene are SGDLS and YYNGEE. The CDR3 has 15 amino acids. CDR3 sequence: CASSPTSSSGNTIYF. Here the CDR3 DNA reads TGTGCCAGCAGCCCGACGTCCAGCTCTGGAAACACCATATATTTT.

V gene TRBV7-9 combines with J gene TRBJ2-7; the D is unclear. The CDR3 consists of 13 residues. The germline CDR1 and CDR2 sequences are SEHNR and FQNEAQ (reference sequence). Trimming removed 1 base at V and 8 bases at J, with 12 bases between. For the CDR3, the DNA is TGTGCCAGCAGCTTAGGCGGCAGCCGAAAGCAGTACTTC. It codes for CASSLGGSRKQYF.

Ten or more counts support this clonotype. The V and J genes are TRBV10-3 and TRBJ1-1; 7 positions agree with TRBD1. After removal of 6 bases from V and 9 bases from J, the junction contained 4 bases not matched to a gene. The CDR3 runs to 11 residues. The germline V gene encodes CDR1 ENHRY and CDR2 SYGVKD. The CDR3 nucleotides read TGTGCCATCAGGACAGGGAGAAAAGCTTTCTTT. It encodes CAIRTGRKAFF.

The rearrangement joins TRBV15 to TRBJ2-7; TRBD2 matches at 9 bases. With 4 bases clipped from V and 0 bases from J, the junction kept 4 bases outside the gene matches. Germline V gene lookup returns CDR1 LNHNV and CDR2 YYDKDF (reference sequence). CDR3 size: 15 residues. Written as DNA, the CDR3 is TGTGCCACCAGCACACGGACTAGCGTCTCCTACGAGCAGTACTTC. It yields the protein CATSTRTSVSYEQYF.

The sample holds a few counts of this clonotype. V is TRBV20-1 and J is TRBJ1-2; TRBD1 is a possible D gene (5 bases). The CDR3 runs 15 residues. Germline CDR1 reads DFQATT; CDR2 reads SNEGSKA (reference sequence). Trimming pared 0 bases from V and 4 bases from J, leaving 15 bases between. The CDR3, as DNA: TGCAGTGCTAGAGAGGGGGGTCTAGGCCCCTATGGCTACACCTTC. It translates to CSAREGGLGPYGYTF.

This chain links TRBV6-4 with TRBJ1-2; possible D gene TRBD1, 5 bases. Germline loops: CDR1 MRHNA, CDR2 SNTAGT. There are 13 residues in the CDR3. The V end lost 7 bases, the J end lost 4 bases, and 13 bases lay between the germline ends. The CDR3 DNA sequence: TGTGCCAGCAATACGGGGGGTCCCTATGGCTACACCTTC. Its protein product is CASNTGGPYGYTF.

With respect to this clonotype: It may be a read error: a sequence one base away is much more abundant. The V call is TRBV15, the J call TRBJ1-1; the D gene is possibly TRBD1 (6 bases). Trimming stripped 7 bases from V and 1 base from J, with 13 bases between. CDR3 length: 14 amino acids. The V gene's germline CDR1 is LNHNV and CDR2 YYDKDF (reference sequence). The CDR3 sequence: CATKQGFGNTEAFF. The CDR3 DNA is TGTGCCACCAAGCAGGGGTTCGGGAACACTGAAGCTTTCTTT. Drawing the rest from reference TRBV15 and TRBJ1-1, the complete variable domain is DAMVIQNPRYQVTQFGKPVTLSCSQTLNHNVMYWYQQKSSQAPKLLFHYYDKDFNNEADTPDNFQSRRPNTSFCFLDIRSPGLGDTAMYLCATKQGFGNTEAFFGQGTRLTVV.

V usage is TRBV5-6 and J usage is TRBJ1-2; D is unclear. CDR3 size: 12 residues. Germline V gives CDR1 SGHDT, CDR2 YYEEEE. V was cut by 0 bases and J by 13 bases, with 13 bases left in between. The CDR3 DNA is TGTGCCAGCAGCTTGGTTCCCCAGGCCCCCACCTTC. Amino acid sequence: CASSLVPQAPTF. Variable domain in full (rest from reference TRBV5-6 and TRBJ1-2): DAGVTQSPTHLIKTRGQQVTLRCSPKSGHDTVSWYQQALGQGPQFIFQYYEEEERQRGNFPDRFSGHQFPNYSSELNVNALLLGDSALYLCASSLVPQAPTFGSGTRLTVV.